The sequence of this T cell receptor beta chain was determined in a study of cytomegalovirus exposure and HLA in healthy donors. The study's findings and limits: What TCR beta sequences reportedly achieved was accurate prediction of HLA-A and HLA-B alleles in most subjects. Most likely, a cluster of highly shared sequence variants arose as a sequencing artifact. With high specificity and sensitivity, the classifier reportedly diagnosed cytomegalovirus status.

Amplification used 60 Vbeta primers and 13 Jbeta primers. Only in-frame clones appear in the TCRdb table, and some are missing; sequencing was by immunoSEQ multiplex PCR. The sample records around 180,000 clones, 75% to 80% being singletons. This clone is a singleton in its sample. The antigen is not known. V shed 5 bases, J shed 6 bases, and the junction held 7 bases outside the gene matches. Germline assignment: CDR1 LNHDA and CDR2 SQIVND (reference sequence). This CDR3 has 14 residues. The V call is TRBV19, the J call TRBJ2-7; 10 bases agree with TRBD1. Sequenced: PBMCs. The source of this sequence is a woman aged 30 to 39 in good health and CMV-seropositive. For the CDR3, the DNA is TGTGCCAGTAGTTTGGGACAGGGGATTGGCGAGCAGTACTTC. Amino acids: CASSLGQGIGEQYF.